Included here is one TCR beta chain sequence, with context. The sample holds other DNA sequences that translate to the same CDR3. The record originates from a study of control samples from healthy donors and cancer patients. Using immunoSEQ multiplex PCR, the repertoire was profiled, and TCRdb retains in-frame clones only, with some absent. This repertoire shows over 150,000 clones, roughly 94% found once; its top ten account for 5.5% to 6%. The CDR3 loop spans 15 amino acids. J was trimmed by 5 bases and V by 0 bases; bases with no gene match: 4. Germline CDR1 and CDR2: SGHRS and YFSETQ. The sequence came from a man in his forties in good health. V gene TRBV5-1 combines with J gene TRBJ1-2; 10 bases are a match to TRBD1. Sample: blood. The CDR3 spells CASSLGDRGVYGYTF. DNA of the CDR3: TGCGCCAGCAGCTTGGGGGACAGGGGTGTGTATGGCTACACCTTC.